The clone carrying this TCR beta chain showed up just once. Its antigen is still unknown. The data originate from a study of vaccination effects on CD4 cells after COVID-19. About the study: Either the BNT162b2 or mRNA-1273 vaccine was given to participants in two doses.

The germline CDR1 and CDR2 sequences are LNHNV and YYDKDF (reference sequence). This CDR3 region has 15 residues. V lost 5 bases, J lost 5 bases, and 16 bases lay in between. Antigen-specific CD4+ T cells were first expanded with viral peptide pools by the ViraFEST assay and only then sequenced. Subsequent to a culture period of nine to ten days, CD4+ T cells were isolated. Vaccinated recipients, who were negative for nucleocapsid antibodies, had no history of SARS-CoV-2 infection. Half-medium changes using IL-2 medium occurred on days 3 and 7. Using immunoSEQ multiplex PCR, the repertoire was profiled, and TCRdb retains in-frame clones only, with some absent. The sample holds about 63,000 clones, about 80% seen once.

Sample: CD4+ T cells from PBMCs cultured with HCoV-OC43 spike peptides, taken before COVID-19 vaccination. Subset indicated: HCoV-OC43 spike overlapping peptide pool stimulation. The clonotype originates from a human donor who received a COVID-19 vaccine. The chain employs TRBV15 and TRBJ2-1, with D possibly TRBD2 on 6 matching bases. As DNA, the CDR3 is TGTGCCACCAGCCCCATGGGAGGTTCCGACAATGAGCAGTTCTTC. Encoded protein: CATSPMGGSDNEQFF.